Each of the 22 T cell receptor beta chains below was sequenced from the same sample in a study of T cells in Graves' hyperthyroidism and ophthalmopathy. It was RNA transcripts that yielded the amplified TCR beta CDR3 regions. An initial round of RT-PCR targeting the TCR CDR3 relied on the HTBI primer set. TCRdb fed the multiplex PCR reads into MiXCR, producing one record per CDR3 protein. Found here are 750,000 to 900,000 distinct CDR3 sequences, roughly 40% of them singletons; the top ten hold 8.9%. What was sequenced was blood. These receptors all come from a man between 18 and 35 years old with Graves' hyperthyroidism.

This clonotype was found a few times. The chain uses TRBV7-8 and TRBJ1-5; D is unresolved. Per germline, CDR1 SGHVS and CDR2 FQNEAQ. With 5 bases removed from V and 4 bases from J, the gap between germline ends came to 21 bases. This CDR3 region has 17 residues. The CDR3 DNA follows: TGTGCCAGCAGCGCATTAGACAATATAGCTGGGAATCAGCCCCAGCATTTT. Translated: CASSALDNIAGNQPQHF.

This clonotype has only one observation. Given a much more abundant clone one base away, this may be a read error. The DNA of the CDR3 is TGTGCCAGTAGTATGGAGGTCTATGGCTACACCTTC. Encoded protein: CASSMEVYGYTF. The rearrangement joins TRBV19 to TRBJ1-2, with no clear D. This CDR3 is built from 12 residues. CDR1 LNHDA and CDR2 SQIVND come from the germline V gene (reference sequence). Deletions cut 3 bases from V and 4 bases from J, with 6 bases between.

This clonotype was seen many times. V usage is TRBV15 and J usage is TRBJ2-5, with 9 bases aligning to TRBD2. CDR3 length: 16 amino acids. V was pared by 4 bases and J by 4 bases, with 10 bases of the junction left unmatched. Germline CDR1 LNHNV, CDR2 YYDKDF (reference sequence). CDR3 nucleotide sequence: TGTGCCACCAGCACGGAGATAGCGGGGGAAGGAGAGACCCAGTACTTC. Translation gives CATSTEIAGEGETQYF.

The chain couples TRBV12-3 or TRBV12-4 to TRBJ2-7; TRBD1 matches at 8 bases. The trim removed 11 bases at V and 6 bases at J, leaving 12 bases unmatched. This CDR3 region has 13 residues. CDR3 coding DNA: TGTGCCTCCAGCGGCGCGGGGACAGGCGAGCAGTACTTC. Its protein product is CASSGAGTGEQYF.

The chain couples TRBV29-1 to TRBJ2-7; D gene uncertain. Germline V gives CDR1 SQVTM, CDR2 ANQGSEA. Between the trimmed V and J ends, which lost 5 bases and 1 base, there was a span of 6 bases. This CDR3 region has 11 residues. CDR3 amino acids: CSVPPSYEQYF. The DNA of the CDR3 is TGCAGCGTTCCCCCATCCTACGAGCAGTACTTC.

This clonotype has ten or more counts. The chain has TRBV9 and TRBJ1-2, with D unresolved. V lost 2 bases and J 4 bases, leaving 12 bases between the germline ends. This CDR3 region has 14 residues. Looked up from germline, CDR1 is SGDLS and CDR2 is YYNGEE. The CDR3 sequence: CASSVRGLVYGYTF. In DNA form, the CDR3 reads TGTGCCAGCAGCGTGAGAGGGTTGGTCTATGGCTACACCTTC.

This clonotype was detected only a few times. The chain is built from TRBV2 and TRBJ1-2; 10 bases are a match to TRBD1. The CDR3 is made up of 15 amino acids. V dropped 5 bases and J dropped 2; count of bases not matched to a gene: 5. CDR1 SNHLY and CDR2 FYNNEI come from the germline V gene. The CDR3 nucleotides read TGTGCCAGCAGTTTAAGGACAGGGGGGAACTATGGCTACACCTTC. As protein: CASSLRTGGNYGYTF.

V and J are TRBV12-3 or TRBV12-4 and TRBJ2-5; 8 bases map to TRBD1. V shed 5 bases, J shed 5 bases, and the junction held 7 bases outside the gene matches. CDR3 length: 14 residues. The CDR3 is CASSVGQESETQYF. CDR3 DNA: TGTGCCAGCAGTGTGGGACAGGAGTCGGAGACCCAGTACTTC.

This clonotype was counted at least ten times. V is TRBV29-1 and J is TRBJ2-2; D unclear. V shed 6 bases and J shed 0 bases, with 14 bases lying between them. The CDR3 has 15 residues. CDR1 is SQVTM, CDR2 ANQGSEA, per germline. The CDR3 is CSVPRQSSNTGELFF. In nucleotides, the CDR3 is TGCAGCGTCCCCCGCCAGAGTTCGAACACCGGGGAGCTGTTTTTT.

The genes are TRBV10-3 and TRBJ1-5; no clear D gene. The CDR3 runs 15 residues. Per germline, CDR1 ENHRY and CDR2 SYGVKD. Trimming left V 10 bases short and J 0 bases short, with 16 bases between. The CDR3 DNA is TGTGCCACCATACTACTAAGAGATAGCAATCAGCCCCAGCATTTT. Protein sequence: CATILLRDSNQPQHF.

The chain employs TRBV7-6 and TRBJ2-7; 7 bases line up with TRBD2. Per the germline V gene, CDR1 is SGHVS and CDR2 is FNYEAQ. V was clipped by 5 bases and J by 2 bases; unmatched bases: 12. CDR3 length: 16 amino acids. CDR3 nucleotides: TGTGCCAGCAGCCCCGGGGTAGCGGGCCTTACCTACGAGCAGTACTTC. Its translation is CASSPGVAGLTYEQYF.

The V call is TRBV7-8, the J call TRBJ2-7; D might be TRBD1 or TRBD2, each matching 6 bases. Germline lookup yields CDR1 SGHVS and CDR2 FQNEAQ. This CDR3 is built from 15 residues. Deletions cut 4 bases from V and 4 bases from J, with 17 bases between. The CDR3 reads CASSSQGQGRYEQYF. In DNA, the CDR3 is TGTGCCAGCAGCTCCCAGGGGCAGGGGAGGTACGAGCAGTACTTC.

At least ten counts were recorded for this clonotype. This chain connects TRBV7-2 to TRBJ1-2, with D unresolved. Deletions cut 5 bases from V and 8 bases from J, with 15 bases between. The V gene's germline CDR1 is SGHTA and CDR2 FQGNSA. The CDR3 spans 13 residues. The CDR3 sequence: CASSPWVGQGYTF. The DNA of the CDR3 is TGTGCCAGCAGCCCATGGGTCGGGCAAGGCTACACCTTC.

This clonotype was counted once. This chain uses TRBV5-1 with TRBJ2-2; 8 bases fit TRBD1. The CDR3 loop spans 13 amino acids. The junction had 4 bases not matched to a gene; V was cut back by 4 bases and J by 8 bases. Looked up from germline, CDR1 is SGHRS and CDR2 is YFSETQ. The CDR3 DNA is TGCGCCAGCAGCGCAAGGGACAGGGGGGAGCTGTTTTTT. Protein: CASSARDRGELFF.

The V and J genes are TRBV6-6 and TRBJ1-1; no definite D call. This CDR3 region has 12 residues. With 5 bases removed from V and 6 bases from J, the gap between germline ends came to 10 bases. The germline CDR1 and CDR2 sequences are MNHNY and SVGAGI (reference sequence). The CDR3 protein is CASSDWEAEAFF. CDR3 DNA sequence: TGTGCCAGCAGTGACTGGGAGGCTGAAGCTTTCTTT.

The CDR3 sequence is CASIGNRDGYTF. CDR3 coding DNA: TGTGCCAGTATCGGGAACAGGGATGGCTACACCTTC. V gene TRBV19 combines with J gene TRBJ1-2; TRBD1 might be the D (6 bases). CDR3 length equals 12 residues. CDR1 is LNHDA and CDR2 is SQIVND in the germline V gene (reference sequence). Between the trimmed V and J ends, which lost 7 bases and 6 bases, there was a span of 12 bases. Filled out from reference TRBV19 and TRBJ1-2, the complete variable domain reads DGGITQSPKYLFRKEGQNVTLSCEQNLNHDAMYWYRQDPGQGLRLIYYSQIVNDFQKGDIAEGYSVSREKKESFPLTVTSAQKNPTAFYLCASIGNRDGYTFGSGTRLTVV.

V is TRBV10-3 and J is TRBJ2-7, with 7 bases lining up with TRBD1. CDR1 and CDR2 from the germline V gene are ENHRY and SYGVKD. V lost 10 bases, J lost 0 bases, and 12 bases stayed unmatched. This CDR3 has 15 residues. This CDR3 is CASTPEGASSYEQYF. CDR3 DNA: TGTGCCAGCACCCCCGAGGGGGCTAGCTCCTACGAGCAGTACTTC.

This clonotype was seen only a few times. The CDR3 loop reads CASSLSAGPYEQYF. DNA for the CDR3: TGTGCCAGCAGTTTATCTGCCGGCCCCTACGAGCAGTACTTC. The genes are TRBV27 and TRBJ2-7, with D uncertain. CDR3 length: 14 residues. The germline CDR1 and CDR2 sequences are MNHEY and SMNVEV (reference sequence). Trimming shortened V by 0 bases and J by 2 bases, and 8 bases separated the two germline ends.

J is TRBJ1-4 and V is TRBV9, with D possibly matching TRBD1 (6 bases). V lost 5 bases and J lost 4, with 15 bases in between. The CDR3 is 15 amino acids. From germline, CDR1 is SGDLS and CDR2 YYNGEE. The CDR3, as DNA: TGTGCCAGCAGTGGAGGGGGGGGGCGTAATGAAAAACTGTTTTTT. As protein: CASSGGGGRNEKLFF.

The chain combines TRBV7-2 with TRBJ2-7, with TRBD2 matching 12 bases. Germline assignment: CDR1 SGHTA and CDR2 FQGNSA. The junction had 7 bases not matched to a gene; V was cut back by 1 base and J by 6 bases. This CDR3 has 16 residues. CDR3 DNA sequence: TGTGCCAGCAGCTTAGATCGGCCTAGCGGGAGGGGCGAGCAGTACTTC. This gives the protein CASSLDRPSGRGEQYF.

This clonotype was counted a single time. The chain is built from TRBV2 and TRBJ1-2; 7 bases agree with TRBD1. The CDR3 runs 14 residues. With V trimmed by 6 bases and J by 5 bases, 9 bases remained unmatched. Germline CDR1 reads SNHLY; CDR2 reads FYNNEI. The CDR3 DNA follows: TGTGCCAGCAGACCAGGACAGGTCCCGTATGGCTACACCTTC. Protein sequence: CASRPGQVPYGYTF.

The CDR3 coding sequence is TGTGCCAGCAGTTTCAGTTATGGGGCTTCGCATTTT. Its translation: CASSFSYGASHF. V usage is TRBV6-5 and J usage is TRBJ1-5; D may be TRBD1 (5 bases). Looked up from germline, CDR1 is MNHEY and CDR2 is SVGAGI. Trimming took 4 bases from V and 15 from J, leaving 16 bases between them. This CDR3 has 12 amino acids.